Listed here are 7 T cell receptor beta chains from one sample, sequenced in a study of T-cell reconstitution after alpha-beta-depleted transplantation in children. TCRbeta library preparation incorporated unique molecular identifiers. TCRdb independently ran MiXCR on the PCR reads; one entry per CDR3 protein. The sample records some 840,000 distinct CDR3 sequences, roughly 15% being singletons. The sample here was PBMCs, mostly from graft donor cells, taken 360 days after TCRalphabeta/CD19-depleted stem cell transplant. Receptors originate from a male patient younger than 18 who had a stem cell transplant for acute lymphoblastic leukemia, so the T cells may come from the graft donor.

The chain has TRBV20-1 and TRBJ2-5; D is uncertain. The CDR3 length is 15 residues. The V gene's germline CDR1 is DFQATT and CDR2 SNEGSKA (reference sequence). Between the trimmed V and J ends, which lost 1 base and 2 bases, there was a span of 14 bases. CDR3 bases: TGCAGTGCTAGAGCCCCAATGTTAAGGCAAGAGACCCAGTACTTC. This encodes CSARAPMLRQETQYF.

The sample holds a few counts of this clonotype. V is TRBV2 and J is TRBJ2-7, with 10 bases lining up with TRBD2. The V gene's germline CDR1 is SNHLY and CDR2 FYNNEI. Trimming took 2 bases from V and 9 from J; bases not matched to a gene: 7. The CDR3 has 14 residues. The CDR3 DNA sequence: TGTGCCAGCAGTGAACTAGCGGGAGCTCTTGGGCAGTACTTC. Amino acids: CASSELAGALGQYF.

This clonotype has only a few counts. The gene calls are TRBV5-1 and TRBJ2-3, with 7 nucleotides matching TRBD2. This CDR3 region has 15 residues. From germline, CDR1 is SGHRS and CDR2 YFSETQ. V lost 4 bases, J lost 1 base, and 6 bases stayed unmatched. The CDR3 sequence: CASSRREMGTDTQYF. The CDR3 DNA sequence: TGCGCCAGCAGCCGGCGGGAGATGGGCACAGATACGCAGTATTTT.

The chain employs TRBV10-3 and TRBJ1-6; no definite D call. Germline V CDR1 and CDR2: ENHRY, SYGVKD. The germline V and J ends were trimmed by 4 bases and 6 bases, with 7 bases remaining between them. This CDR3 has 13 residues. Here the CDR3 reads CAISAGSNSPLHF. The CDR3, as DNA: TGTGCCATCAGTGCGGGGAGTAATTCACCCCTCCACTTT.

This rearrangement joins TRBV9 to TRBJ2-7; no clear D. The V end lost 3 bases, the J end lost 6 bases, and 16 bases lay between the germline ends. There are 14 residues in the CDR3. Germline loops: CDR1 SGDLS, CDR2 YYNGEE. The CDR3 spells CASSGTQPLGEQYF. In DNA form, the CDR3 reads TGTGCCAGCAGCGGGACGCAGCCCCTAGGCGAGCAGTACTTC. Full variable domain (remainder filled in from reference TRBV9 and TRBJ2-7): DSGVTQTPKHLITATGQRVTLRCSPRSGDLSVYWYQQSLDQGLQFLIQYYNGEERAKGNILERFSAQQFPDLHSELNLSSLELGDSALYFCASSGTQPLGEQYFGPGTRLTVT.

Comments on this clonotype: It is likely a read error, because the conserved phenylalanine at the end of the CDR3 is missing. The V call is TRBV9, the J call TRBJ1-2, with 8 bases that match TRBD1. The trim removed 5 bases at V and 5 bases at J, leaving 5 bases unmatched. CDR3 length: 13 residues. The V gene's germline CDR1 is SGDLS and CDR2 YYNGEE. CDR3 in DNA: TGTGCCAGCAGTAACCGACAGGGGTATGGCTACACCTAC. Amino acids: CASSNRQGYGYTY.

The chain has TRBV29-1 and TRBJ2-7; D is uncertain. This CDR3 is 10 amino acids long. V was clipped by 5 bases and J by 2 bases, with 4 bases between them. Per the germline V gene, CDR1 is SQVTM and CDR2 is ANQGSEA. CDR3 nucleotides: TGCAGCGTTCGAACCTACGAGCAGTACTTC. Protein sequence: CSVRTYEQYF.